This paragraph covers one T cell receptor beta chain sequence. Its antigen is undetermined. This sample was taken from a study of cytomegalovirus exposure and HLA in healthy donors. Unmatched junction bases numbered 5, after V lost 3 bases and J lost 4 bases. Germline values: CDR1 KGHSH, CDR2 LQKENI. The CDR3 has 14 residues. General study findings and limits: Further analysis, carried out later, found HLA-associated TCR beta chains more clonally expanded than equally common other chains. Reportedly, a later analysis found an Asian-associated ancestry cluster had fewer N-insertions than the roughly 630-donor mean. Across HLA loci, a later analysis found differing TCR association rates, with DRB1 most and HLA-C fewest.

The PCR employed 60 Vbeta primers together with 13 Jbeta primers. Here immunoSEQ multiplex PCR was the method, and the copy in TCRdb shows in-frame clones only, minus some. The data contain approximately 110,000 clones, 70% of them singletons. This sequence was found in a man aged 25-45 years in good health and CMV-seropositive. The chain combines TRBV18 with TRBJ1-2, with 7 positions matching TRBD1. The sequencing sample was made of PBMCs. CDR3 coding DNA: TGTGCCAGCTCACCGAACAGGGGATCCTATGGCTACACCTTC. Translating gives CASSPNRGSYGYTF.